This T cell receptor (beta chain) was obtained from a study of technical replicates of blood from a handful of donors. Assay used: immunoSEQ multiplex PCR; TCRdb lists only in-frame clones, some missing. Of tens of thousands of clones in the sample, around 97% were seen once. V was shortened by 2 bases and J by 2 bases, with 13 bases between the two germline ends. In germline, CDR1 is WSHSY, CDR2 SAAADI. The CDR3 runs 15 residues. The sequence was obtained from a human donor in good health. Source material: T cells isolated from PBMCs. The V and J genes are TRBV10-2 and TRBJ2-7; weak D call: TRBD2 (5 bases). CDR3 nucleotides: TGCGCCAGCAGTGAGCGGCTAGCTGTCGCCTACGAGCAGTACTTC. Translating it yields CASSERLAVAYEQYF.